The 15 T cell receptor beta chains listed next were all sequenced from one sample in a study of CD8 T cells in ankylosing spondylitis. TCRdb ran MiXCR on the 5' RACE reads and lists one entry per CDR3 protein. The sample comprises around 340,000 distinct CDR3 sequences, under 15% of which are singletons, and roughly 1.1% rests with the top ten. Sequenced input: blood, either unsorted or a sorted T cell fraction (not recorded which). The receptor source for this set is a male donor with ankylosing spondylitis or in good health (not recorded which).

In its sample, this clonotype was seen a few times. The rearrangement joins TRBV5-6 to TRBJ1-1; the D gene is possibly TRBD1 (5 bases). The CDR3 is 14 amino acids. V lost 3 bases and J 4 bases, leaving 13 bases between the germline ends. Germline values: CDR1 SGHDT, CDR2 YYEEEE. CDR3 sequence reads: CASSWGGGTTEAFF. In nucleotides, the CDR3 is TGTGCCAGCAGCTGGGGGGGGGGTACCACTGAAGCTTTCTTT.

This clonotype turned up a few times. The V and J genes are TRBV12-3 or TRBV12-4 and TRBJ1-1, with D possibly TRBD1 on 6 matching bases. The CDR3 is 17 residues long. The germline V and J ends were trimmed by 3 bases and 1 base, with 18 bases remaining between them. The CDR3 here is CASSLGTRRNQNTEAFF. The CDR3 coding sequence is TGTGCCAGCAGTTTGGGGACAAGGAGAAATCAGAACACTGAAGCTTTCTTT.

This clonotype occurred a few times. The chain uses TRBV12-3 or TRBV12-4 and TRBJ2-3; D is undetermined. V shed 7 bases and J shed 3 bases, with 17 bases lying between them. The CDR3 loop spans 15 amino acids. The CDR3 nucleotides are TGTGCCAGCAATTGGGCGCCTCTCAGGACAGATACGCAGTATTTT. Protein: CASNWAPLRTDTQYF.

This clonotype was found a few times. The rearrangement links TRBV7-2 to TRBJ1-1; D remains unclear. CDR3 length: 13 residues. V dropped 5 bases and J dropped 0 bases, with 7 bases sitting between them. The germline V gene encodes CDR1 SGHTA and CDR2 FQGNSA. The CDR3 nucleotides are TGTGCCAGCAGCCGCCACATGAACACTGAAGCTTTCTTT. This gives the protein CASSRHMNTEAFF. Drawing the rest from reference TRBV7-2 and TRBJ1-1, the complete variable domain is GAGVSQSPSNKVTEKGKDVELRCDPISGHTALYWYRQSLGQGLEFLIYFQGNSAPDKSGLPSDRFSAERTGGSVSTLTIQRTQQEDSAVYLCASSRHMNTEAFFGQGTRLTVV.

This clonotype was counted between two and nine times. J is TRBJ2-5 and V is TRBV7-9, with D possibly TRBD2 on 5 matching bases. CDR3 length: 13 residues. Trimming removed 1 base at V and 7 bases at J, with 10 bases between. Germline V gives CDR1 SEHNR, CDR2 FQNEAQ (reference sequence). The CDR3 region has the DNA TGTGCCAGCAGCTTAGGGGCTGAGGGGACCCAGTACTTC. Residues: CASSLGAEGTQYF.

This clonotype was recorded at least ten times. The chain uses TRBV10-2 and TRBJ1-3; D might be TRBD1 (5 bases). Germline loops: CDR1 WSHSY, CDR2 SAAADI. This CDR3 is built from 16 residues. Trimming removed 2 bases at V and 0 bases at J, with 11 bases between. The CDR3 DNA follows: TGCGCCAGCAGTGAGAGGAGGGGATTCTCTGGAAACACCATATATTTT. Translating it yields CASSERRGFSGNTIYF.

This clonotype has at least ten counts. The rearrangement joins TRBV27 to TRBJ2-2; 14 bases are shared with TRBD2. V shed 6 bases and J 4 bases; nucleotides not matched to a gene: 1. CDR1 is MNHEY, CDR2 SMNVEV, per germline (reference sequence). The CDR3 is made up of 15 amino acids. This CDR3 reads CASRTSGRATGELFF. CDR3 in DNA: TGTGCCAGCAGGACTAGCGGGAGGGCCACCGGGGAGCTGTTTTTT.

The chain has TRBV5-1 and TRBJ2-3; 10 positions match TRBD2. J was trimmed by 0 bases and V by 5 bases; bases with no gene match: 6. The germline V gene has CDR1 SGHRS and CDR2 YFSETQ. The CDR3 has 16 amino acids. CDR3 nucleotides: TGCGCCAGCAGAGGACTAGCGGAACCAAGCACAGATACGCAGTATTTT. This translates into CASRGLAEPSTDTQYF.

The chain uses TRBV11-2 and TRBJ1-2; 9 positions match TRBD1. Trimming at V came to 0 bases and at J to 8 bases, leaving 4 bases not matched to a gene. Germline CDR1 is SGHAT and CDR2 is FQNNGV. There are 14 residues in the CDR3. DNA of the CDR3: TGTGCCAGCAGCTTAGATACAGGGGGCCGGGGCTACACCTTC. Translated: CASSLDTGGRGYTF.

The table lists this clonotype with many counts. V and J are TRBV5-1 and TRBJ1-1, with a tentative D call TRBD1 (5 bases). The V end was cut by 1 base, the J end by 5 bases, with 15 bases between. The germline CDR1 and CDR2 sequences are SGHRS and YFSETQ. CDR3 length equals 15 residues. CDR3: CASSLIEGRGTEAFF. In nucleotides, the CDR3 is TGCGCCAGCAGCTTGATCGAGGGGCGGGGTACTGAAGCTTTCTTT.

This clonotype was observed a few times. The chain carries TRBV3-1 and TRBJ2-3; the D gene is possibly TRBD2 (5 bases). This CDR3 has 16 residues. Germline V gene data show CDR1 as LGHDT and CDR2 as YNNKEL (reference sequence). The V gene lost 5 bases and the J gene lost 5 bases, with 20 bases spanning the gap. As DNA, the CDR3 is TGTGCCAGCAGCTCCTCCTCGGACTCCACGAGAGATACGCAGTATTTT. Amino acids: CASSSSSDSTRDTQYF.

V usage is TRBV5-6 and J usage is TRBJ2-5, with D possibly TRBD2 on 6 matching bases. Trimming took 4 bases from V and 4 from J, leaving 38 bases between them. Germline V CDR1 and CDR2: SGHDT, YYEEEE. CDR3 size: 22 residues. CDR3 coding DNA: TGTGCCAGCAGCGTATCCCTCGAACGCAGCTTAGCCCGACTAGGCCTCCGAGAGACCCAGTACTTC. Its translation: CASSVSLERSLARLGLRETQYF.

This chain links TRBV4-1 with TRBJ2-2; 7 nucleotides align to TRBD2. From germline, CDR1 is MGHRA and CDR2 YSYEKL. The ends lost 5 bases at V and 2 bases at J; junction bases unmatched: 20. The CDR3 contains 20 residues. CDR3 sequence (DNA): TGCGCCAGCAGCGAGTGGGTTCTTCGACTAGCTCCCTTTAACACCGGGGAGCTGTTTTTT. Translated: CASSEWVLRLAPFNTGELFF.

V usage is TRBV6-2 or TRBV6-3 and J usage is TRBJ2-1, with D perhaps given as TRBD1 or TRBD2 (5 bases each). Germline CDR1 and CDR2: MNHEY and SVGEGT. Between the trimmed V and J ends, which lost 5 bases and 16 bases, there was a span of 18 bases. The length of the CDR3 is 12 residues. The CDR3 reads CASSVGPRGIFF. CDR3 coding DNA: TGTGCCAGCAGTGTCGGCCCACGGGGCATATTCTTC.

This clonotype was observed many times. CDR3 amino acids: CASSFFGTGTYEQYF. In DNA, the CDR3 is TGTGCCAGCAGTTTTTTCGGGACAGGGACCTACGAGCAGTACTTC. This chain uses TRBV28 with TRBJ2-7, with TRBD1 matching 9 bases. Germline CDR1 and CDR2: MDHEN and SYDVKM. The CDR3 runs to 15 residues. After removal of 3 bases from V and 2 bases from J, the junction contained 5 bases not matched to a gene. Supplemented by reference TRBV28 and TRBJ2-7, the full variable domain reads DVKVTQSSRYLVKRTGEKVFLECVQDMDHENMFWYRQDPGLGLRLIYFSYDVKMKEKGDIPEGYSVSREKKERFSLILESASTNQTSMYLCASSFFGTGTYEQYFGPGTRLTVT.